Listed below are T cell receptor beta chains from one sample, sequenced in a study of T cells in Graves' hyperthyroidism and ophthalmopathy. TCRdb re-derived calls from the multiplex PCR reads in MiXCR, one entry per CDR3 protein. The sample consists of hundreds of thousands of distinct CDR3 sequences, less than 15% of them appearing once. Sequencing was performed on blood. The receptors originated from a woman in her late teens or twenties with Graves' hyperthyroidism. The CDR3 runs from the conserved cysteine through the conserved F or W. A D gene is named only where the DNA matches it firmly. The size entry is marked missing in some rows and otherwise reads once, few, many or a size class.

cdr3_length,j_call,v_call,clone_size,d_call,cdr3_aa,cdr3_nt
16,TRBJ1-1,TRBV6-6,many,.,CASSYSMGGPNTEAFF,TGTGCCAGCAGTTACTCGATGGGGGGCCCCAACACTGAAGCTTTCTTT
12,TRBJ1-2,TRBV3-1,many,TRBD1,CASGQGNYGYTF,TGTGCCAGCGGACAGGGGAACTATGGCTACACCTTC
16,TRBJ2-4,TRBV18,.,TRBD1,CASSRGTGETKNIQYF,TGTGCCAGCTCACGCGGGACAGGGGAGACCAAAAACATTCAGTACTTC
15,TRBJ2-7,TRBV3-1,few,.,CASSQDRIVSYEQYF,TGTGCCAGCAGCCAAGATAGAATAGTCTCCTACGAGCAGTACTTC
14,TRBJ1-5,TRBV6-1,many,.,CASSEMGGYQPQHF,TGTGCCAGCAGTGAAATGGGAGGGTACCAGCCCCAGCATTTT
17,TRBJ2-5,TRBV2,many,TRBD2,CASSETGGITLLETQYF,TGTGCCAGCAGTGAAACCGGGGGGATTACGCTCTTGGAGACCCAGTACTTC
14,TRBJ2-7,TRBV20-1,many,.,CSASSSGPRYEQYF,TGCAGTGCTAGCTCCTCCGGGCCCCGCTACGAGCAGTACTTC
11,TRBJ1-2,TRBV18,many,.,CASSRADGYTF,TGTGCCAGCTCACGTGCTGATGGCTACACCTTC
15,TRBJ1-2,TRBV2,few,.,CASSVHRAGWEGYTF,TGTGCCAGCAGTGTCCACCGGGCAGGATGGGAAGGCTACACCTTC
14,TRBJ1-2,TRBV5-6,.,TRBD1,CASSSDRVVYGYTF,TGTGCCAGCAGCTCGGACAGGGTCGTCTATGGCTACACCTTC
17,TRBJ2-3,TRBV12-3/TRBV12-4,few,TRBD2,CASSLELAGGSADTQYF,TGTGCCAGCAGTTTAGAACTAGCGGGGGGGAGCGCAGATACGCAGTATTTT
12,TRBJ1-1,TRBV11-2,many,TRBD1,CASSWGQGRAFF,TGTGCCAGCAGCTGGGGACAGGGACGGGCTTTCTTT
16,TRBJ2-7,TRBV20-1,few,TRBD2,CSARNLAGGSPLEQYF,TGCAGTGCTAGAAATCTAGCGGGAGGCTCTCCGCTGGAGCAGTACTTC
11,TRBJ2-7,TRBV14,many,.,CASSQEYEQYF,TGTGCCAGCAGCCAGGAATACGAGCAGTACTTC
15,TRBJ1-4,TRBV18,many,.,CASSPAGIANEKLFF,TGTGCCAGCTCCCCAGCGGGTATCGCTAATGAAAAACTGTTTTTT
14,TRBJ1-2,TRBV28,many,.,CAITDPGTNYGYTF,TGTGCCATCACGGACCCAGGGACAAACTATGGCTACACCTTC
14,TRBJ2-1,TRBV7-9,many,.,CASSLGDFVREQFF,TGTGCCAGCAGCTTAGGGGACTTTGTCCGTGAGCAGTTCTTC
16,TRBJ2-3,TRBV28,.,TRBD2,CANSVTSGRGTDTQYF,TGTGCCAACAGTGTGACTAGCGGGAGGGGCACAGATACGCAGTATTTT
14,TRBJ1-5,TRBV28,many,.,CASTFLGGFQPQHF,TGTGCCAGCACCTTTTTGGGAGGGTTTCAGCCCCAGCATTTT
14,TRBJ1-6,TRBV12-3/TRBV12-4,.,.,CASSNRSRSSPLHF,TGTGCCAGCAGTAACAGGTCTCGAAGTTCACCCCTCCACTTT
14,TRBJ2-1,TRBV19,.,.,CASSNGALYNEQFF,TGTGCCAGTTCGAATGGGGCCCTATACAATGAGCAGTTCTTC
16,TRBJ2-4,TRBV7-9,many,.,CASSHRPGMGKNIQYF,TGTGCCAGCAGCCACCGCCCGGGTATGGGCAAAAACATTCAGTACTTC
13,TRBJ1-2,TRBV18,once,.,CASSPRFKEGYTF,TGTGCCAGCTCACCAAGGTTTAAGGAAGGCTACACCTTC
14,TRBJ1-2,TRBV2,many,.,CASSARQINYGYTF,TGTGCCAGCAGTGCCCGACAGATTAACTATGGCTACACCTTC
15,TRBJ1-5,TRBV5-6,few,.,CASSLREGGNQPQHF,TGTGCCAGCAGCTTGAGAGAAGGAGGCAATCAGCCCCAGCATTTT
16,TRBJ2-3,TRBV4-1,many,.,CASSQEDGGYTDTQYF,TGCGCCAGCAGCCAAGAGGACGGAGGATACACAGATACGCAGTATTTT
16,TRBJ2-2,TRBV3-1,.,.,CASSQGIWVATGELFF,TGTGCCAGCAGCCAAGGGATATGGGTTGCCACCGGGGAGCTGTTTTTT
14,TRBJ2-7,TRBV19,.,.,CASIKTGGNYEQYF,TGTGCCAGTATTAAGACAGGAGGGAACTACGAGCAGTACTTC
15,TRBJ2-7,TRBV19,few,TRBD2,CASSPGLAGIYEQYF,TGTGCCAGTAGTCCGGGACTAGCGGGAATCTACGAGCAGTACTTC
17,TRBJ2-1,TRBV15,many,.,CATSLREYGELYNEQFF,TGTGCCACCAGCCTCCGAGAGTACGGTGAGCTATACAATGAGCAGTTCTTC
12,TRBJ2-7,TRBV20-1,many,.,CSAEGTYYEQYF,TGCAGTGCTGAAGGGACATACTACGAGCAGTACTTC
16,TRBJ2-5,TRBV7-2,many,TRBD2,CASSSKRGELRETQYF,TGTGCCAGCAGCTCCAAGCGGGGGGAACTTCGAGAGACCCAGTACTTC
13,TRBJ1-2,TRBV28,many,.,CASSLSGGYGYTF,TGTGCCAGCAGTTTATCGGGGGGCTATGGCTACACCTTC
18,TRBJ1-1,TRBV4-3,.,.,CASSPGTASSYPNTEAFF,TGCGCCAGCAGCCCCGGGACGGCATCCAGTTATCCGAACACTGAAGCTTTCTTT
14,TRBJ1-2,TRBV27,many,.,CASSFTGALYGYTF,TGTGCCAGCAGTTTTACTGGGGCCCTCTATGGCTACACCTTC
13,TRBJ1-2,TRBV6-1,many,.,CASSEGVWYGYTF,TGTGCCAGCAGTGAAGGGGTATGGTATGGCTACACCTTC
12,TRBJ1-1,TRBV20-1,.,.,CSASNRVTEAFF,TGCAGTGCTAGTAACAGGGTTACTGAAGCTTTCTTT
16,TRBJ2-6,TRBV19,few,.,CASLRAQASGANVLTF,TGTGCCAGTCTAAGGGCCCAGGCCTCTGGGGCCAACGTCCTGACTTTC
19,TRBJ2-1,TRBV20-1,.,TRBD2,CSARVTGLAAHRTYNEQSF,TGCAGTGCTAGAGTTACGGGACTAGCGGCCCATCGGACCTACAATGAGCAGTCCTTC
13,TRBJ1-1,TRBV9,many,.,CASSVQDNTEAFF,TGTGCCAGCAGCGTACAGGATAACACTGAAGCTTTCTTT
14,TRBJ2-5,TRBV28,many,.,CASSLDSGVETQYF,TGTGCCAGCAGTTTGGACAGCGGCGTAGAGACCCAGTACTTC
14,TRBJ2-7,TRBV2,many,TRBD1,CASGRDREWSEQYF,TGTGCCAGCGGACGGGACAGGGAGTGGAGCGAGCAGTACTTC